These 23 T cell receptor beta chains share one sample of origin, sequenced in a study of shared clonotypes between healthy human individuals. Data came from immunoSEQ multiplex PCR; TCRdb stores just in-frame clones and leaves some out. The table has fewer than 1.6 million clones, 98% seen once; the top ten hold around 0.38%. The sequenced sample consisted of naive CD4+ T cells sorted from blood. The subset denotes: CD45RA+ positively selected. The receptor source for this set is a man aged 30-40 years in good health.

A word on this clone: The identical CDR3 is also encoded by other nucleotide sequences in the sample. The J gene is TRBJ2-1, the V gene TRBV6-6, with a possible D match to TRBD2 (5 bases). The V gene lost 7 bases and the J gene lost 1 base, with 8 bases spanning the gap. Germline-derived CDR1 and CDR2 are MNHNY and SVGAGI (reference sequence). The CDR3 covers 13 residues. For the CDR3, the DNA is TGTGCCAGCACCTCGGGGTCCTACAATGAGCAGTTCTTC. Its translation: CASTSGSYNEQFF.

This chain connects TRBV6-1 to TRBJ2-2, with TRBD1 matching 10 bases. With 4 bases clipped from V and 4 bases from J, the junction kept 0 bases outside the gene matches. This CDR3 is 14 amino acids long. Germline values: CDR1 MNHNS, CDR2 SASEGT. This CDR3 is CASSGTGGTGELFF. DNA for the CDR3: TGTGCCAGCAGTGGGACAGGGGGCACCGGGGAGCTGTTTTTT.

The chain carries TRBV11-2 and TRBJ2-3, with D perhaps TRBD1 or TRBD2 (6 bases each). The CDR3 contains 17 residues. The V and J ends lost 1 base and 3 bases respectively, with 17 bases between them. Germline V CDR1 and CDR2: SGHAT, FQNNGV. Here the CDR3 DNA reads TGTGCCAGCAGCTTAGGGCTTGGAACAGGGAGGACAGATACGCAGTATTTT. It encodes CASSLGLGTGRTDTQYF.

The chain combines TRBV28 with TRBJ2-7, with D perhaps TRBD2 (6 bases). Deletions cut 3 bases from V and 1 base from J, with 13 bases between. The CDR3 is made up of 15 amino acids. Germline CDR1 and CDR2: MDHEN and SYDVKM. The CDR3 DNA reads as TGTGCCAGCAGTTTCAGGCTAGGGAGGTCCTACGAGCAGTACTTC. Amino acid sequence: CASSFRLGRSYEQYF.

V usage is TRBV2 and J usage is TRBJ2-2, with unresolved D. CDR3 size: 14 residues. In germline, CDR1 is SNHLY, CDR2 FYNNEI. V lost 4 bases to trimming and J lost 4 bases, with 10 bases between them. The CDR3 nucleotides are TGTGCCAGCAGTGTGGGCCTGGGCACCGGGGAGCTGTTTTTT. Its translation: CASSVGLGTGELFF.

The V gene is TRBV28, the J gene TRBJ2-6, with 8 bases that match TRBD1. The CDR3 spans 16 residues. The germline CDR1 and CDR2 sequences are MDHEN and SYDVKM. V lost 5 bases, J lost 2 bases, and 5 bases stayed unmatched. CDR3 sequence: CASSPRTGPGANVLTF. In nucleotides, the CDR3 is TGTGCCAGCAGTCCCCGGACAGGGCCTGGGGCCAACGTCCTGACTTTC.

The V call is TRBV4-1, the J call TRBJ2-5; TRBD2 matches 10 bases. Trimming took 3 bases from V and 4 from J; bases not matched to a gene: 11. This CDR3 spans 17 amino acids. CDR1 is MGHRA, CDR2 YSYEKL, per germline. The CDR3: CASSQALAGVSTETQYF. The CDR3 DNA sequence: TGCGCCAGCAGCCAGGCCCTAGCGGGAGTATCAACAGAGACCCAGTACTTC.

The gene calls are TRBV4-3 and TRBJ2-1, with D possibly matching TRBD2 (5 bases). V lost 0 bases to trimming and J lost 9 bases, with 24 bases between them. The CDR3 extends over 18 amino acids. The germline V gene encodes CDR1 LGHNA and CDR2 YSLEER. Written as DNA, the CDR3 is TGCGCCAGCAGCCAAGATATTGCTAGATGGGAGTATGCTATTGAGCAGTTCTTC. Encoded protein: CASSQDIARWEYAIEQFF.

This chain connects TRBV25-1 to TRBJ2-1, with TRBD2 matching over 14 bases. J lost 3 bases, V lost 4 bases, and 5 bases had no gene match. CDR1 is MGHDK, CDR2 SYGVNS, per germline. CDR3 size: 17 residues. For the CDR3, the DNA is TGTGCCAGCAGTGGACTAGCGGGAGGGCATTTCTACAATGAGCAGTTCTTC. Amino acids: CASSGLAGGHFYNEQFF.

The CDR3 DNA reads as TGTGCCAGCAGCTCGCCCCTCTCAGGGAACACTGAAGCTTTCTTT. Translation gives CASSSPLSGNTEAFF. The chain combines TRBV5-4 with TRBJ1-1; D ambiguous. Germline CDR1 and CDR2: SGHNT and YYREEE (reference sequence). The CDR3 contains 15 residues. V lost 3 bases to trimming and J lost 1 base, with 13 bases between them.

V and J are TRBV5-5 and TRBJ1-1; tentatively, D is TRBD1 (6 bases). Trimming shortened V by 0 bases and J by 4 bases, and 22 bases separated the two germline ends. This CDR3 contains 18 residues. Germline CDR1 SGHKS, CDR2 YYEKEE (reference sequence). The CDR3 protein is CASSLVVRRGTRATEAFF. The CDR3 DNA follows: TGTGCCAGCAGCTTGGTGGTCCGGAGGGGGACCCGGGCCACTGAAGCTTTCTTT.

The CDR3 bases are TGTGCCAGCAGCTTATCGTCCGGGGAGAGTACGCAGTATTTT. Translated, it gives CASSLSSGESTQYF. The rearrangement links TRBV7-3 to TRBJ2-3, with a weak D call TRBD2 (5 bases). V was pared by 2 bases and J by 8 bases, with 14 bases between. The CDR3 is 14 residues long. The germline V gene has CDR1 SGHTA and CDR2 FQGTGA.

The CDR3 DNA follows: TGTGCCAGCAGCTGGGGGCTAGCGGGAGCAGTAGATACGCAGTATTTT. Translated: CASSWGLAGAVDTQYF. The chain couples TRBV5-4 to TRBJ2-3, with 10 bases identical to TRBD2. The CDR3 runs to 16 residues. Looked up from germline, CDR1 is SGHNT and CDR2 is YYREEE (reference sequence). V dropped 3 bases and J dropped 5; count of bases not matched to a gene: 9.

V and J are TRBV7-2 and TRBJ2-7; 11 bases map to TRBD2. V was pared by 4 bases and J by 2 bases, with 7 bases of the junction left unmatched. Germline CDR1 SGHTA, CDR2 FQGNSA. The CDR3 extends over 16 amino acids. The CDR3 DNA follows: TGTGCCAGCAGCTCCCAGGCGGGACTAGCGGCCTACGAGCAGTACTTC. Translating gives CASSSQAGLAAYEQYF.

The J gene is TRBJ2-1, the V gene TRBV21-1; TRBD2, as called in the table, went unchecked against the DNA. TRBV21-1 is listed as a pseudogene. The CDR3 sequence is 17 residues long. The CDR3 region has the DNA TGTGCCAGCAGCAAAGTTGGGGGGAGGGCCCAATCCAATGAGCAGTTCTTC. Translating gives CASSKVGGRAQSNEQFF.

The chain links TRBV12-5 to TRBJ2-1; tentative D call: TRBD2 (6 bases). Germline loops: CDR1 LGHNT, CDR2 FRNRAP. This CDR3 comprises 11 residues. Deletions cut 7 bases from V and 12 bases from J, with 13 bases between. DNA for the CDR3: TGTGCTAGTGTCAACGACGGGGGGCAGTTCTTC. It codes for CASVNDGGQFF.

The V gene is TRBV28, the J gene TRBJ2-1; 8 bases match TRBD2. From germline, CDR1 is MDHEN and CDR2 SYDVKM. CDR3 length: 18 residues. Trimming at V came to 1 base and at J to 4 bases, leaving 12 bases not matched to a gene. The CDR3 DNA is TGTGCCAGCAGTTTATTGGTTCGGGTAGCGGGATTGTACAATGAGCAGTTCTTC. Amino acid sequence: CASSLLVRVAGLYNEQFF. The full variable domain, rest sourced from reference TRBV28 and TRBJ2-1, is DVKVTQSSRYLVKRTGEKVFLECVQDMDHENMFWYRQDPGLGLRLIYFSYDVKMKEKGDIPEGYSVSREKKERFSLILESASTNQTSMYLCASSLLVRVAGLYNEQFFGPGTRLTVL.

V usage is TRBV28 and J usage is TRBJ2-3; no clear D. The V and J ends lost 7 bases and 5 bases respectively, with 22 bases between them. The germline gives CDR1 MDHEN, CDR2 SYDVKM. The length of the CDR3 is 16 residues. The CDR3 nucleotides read TGTGCCAGCACCCAACCGGGCGGTTCGGTAGAAGATACGCAGTATTTT. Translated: CASTQPGGSVEDTQYF.

CDR3 amino acids: CASRGVAVTSTDTQYF. CDR3 in DNA: TGTGCCAGCCGTGGAGTAGCGGTAACTAGCACAGATACGCAGTATTTT. This rearrangement joins TRBV27 to TRBJ2-3; D is perhaps TRBD2 (6 bases). V lost 8 bases and J lost 0, with 18 bases in between. CDR1 is MNHEY, CDR2 SMNVEV, per germline (reference sequence). The CDR3 loop spans 16 amino acids.

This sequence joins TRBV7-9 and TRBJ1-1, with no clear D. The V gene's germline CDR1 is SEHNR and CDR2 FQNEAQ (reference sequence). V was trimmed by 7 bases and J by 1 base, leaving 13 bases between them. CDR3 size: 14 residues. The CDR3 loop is CASKYRGPNTEAFF. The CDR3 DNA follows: TGTGCCAGCAAATATCGTGGCCCGAACACTGAAGCTTTCTTT.

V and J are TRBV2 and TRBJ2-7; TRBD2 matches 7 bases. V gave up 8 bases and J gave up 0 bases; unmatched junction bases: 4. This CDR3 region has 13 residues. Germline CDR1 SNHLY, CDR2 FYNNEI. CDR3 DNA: TGTGCCAGCGGCCGGGAGGTCTCCTACGAGCAGTACTTC. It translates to CASGREVSYEQYF.

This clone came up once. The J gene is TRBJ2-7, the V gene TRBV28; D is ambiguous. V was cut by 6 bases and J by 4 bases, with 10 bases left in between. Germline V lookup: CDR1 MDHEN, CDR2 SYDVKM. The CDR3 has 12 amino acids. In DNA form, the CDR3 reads TGTGCCAGCAGAGGGCGGAAATACGAGCAGTACTTC. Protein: CASRGRKYEQYF. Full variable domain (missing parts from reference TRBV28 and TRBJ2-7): DVKVTQSSRYLVKRTGEKVFLECVQDMDHENMFWYRQDPGLGLRLIYFSYDVKMKEKGDIPEGYSVSREKKERFSLILESASTNQTSMYLCASRGRKYEQYFGPGTRLTVT.

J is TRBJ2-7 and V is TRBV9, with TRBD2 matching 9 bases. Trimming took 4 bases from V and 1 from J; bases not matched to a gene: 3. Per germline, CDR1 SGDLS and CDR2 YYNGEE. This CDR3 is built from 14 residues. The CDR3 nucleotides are TGTGCCAGCAGCCGGCGGGGGGGTTCCTACGAGCAGTACTTC. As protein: CASSRRGGSYEQYF.